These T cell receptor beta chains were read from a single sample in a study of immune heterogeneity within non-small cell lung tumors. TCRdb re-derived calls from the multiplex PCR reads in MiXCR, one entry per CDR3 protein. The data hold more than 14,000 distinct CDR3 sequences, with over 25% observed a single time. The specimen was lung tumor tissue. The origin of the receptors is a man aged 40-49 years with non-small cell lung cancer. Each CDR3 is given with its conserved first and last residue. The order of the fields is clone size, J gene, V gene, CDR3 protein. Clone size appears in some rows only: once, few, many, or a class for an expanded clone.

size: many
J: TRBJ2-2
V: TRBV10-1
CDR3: CASSRGTEANTGELFF

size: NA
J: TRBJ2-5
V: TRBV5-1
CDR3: CASSMGLTQETQYF

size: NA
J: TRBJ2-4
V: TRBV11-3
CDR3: CASSDRLGDDIQYF

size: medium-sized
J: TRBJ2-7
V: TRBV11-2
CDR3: CASSLVGYEQYF

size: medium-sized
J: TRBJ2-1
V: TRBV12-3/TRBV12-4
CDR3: CASSFVGLAGGVEQFF

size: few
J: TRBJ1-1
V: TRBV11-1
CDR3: CTSSFSPTGGMNTEAFF

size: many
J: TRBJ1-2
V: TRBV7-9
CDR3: CASSLEGGVGYTF

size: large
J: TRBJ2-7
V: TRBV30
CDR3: CAARGQGIHEQYF

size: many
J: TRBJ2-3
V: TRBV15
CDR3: CATGYPGVTDTQYF

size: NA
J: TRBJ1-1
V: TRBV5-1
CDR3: CASSERQGRTEAFF

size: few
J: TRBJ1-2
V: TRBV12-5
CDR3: CTSGSMAGRGYTF

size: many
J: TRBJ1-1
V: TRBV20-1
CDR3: CSALQGGNTEAFF

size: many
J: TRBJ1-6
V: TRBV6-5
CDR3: CASSYSQGPLHF

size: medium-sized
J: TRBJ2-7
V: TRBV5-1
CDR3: CASSLFRDEQYF

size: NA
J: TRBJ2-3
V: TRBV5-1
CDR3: CASSLGLAGFGDTQYF

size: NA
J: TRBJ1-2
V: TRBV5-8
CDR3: CASSLGSITGSYGYTF

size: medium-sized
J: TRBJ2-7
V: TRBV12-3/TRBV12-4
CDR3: CASSVGLAGVREQYF

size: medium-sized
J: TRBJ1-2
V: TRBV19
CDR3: CASKEYTHANYGYTF

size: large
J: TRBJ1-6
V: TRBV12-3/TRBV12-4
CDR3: CASSFDDIGSPLHF

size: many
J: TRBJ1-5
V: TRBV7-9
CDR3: CASSLGQDRRQPQHF

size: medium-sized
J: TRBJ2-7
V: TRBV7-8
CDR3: CASSFSGPYEQYF

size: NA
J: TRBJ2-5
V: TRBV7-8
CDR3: CASSIRSGETQYF

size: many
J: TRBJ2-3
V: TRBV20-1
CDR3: CSATDSSSTDTQYF

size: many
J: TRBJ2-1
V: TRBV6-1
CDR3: CASSPGLGRGNEQFF